This TCR beta chain was recorded in a study of identical twins. Study conclusions and caveats: Model-predicted out-of-frame TCR alpha sharing fell below observed values in monozygotic twins. There were fewer insertions in abundant cord blood beta clonotypes, but memory repertoires showed no such pattern.

Template switching (which added a universal primer site) was used, and cDNA carried unique molecular identifiers. Each CDR3 protein is one row after TCRdb ran MiXCR on the 5' RACE reads. This sample yields about 190,000 distinct CDR3 sequences, of which about a sixth are seen a single time; 40% belongs to the top ten. This clonotype was seen at least ten times. As yet, its antigen is unknown. V trimming: 7 bases; J trimming: 3 bases; junction bases outside the gene matches: 7. The CDR3 contains 15 residues. Germline V CDR1 and CDR2: SQVTM, ANQGSEA. The same data also contributed to another study, on T cells expressing NK-cell markers.

Sequences were obtained from CD8+ T cells sorted from blood. The TCR was taken from a woman aged 18-29 years in good health. V is TRBV29-1 and J is TRBJ2-5; 14 positions agree with TRBD2. The CDR3 region is CSGHSGLAGEETQYF. The DNA of the CDR3 is TGCAGCGGCCACTCGGGACTAGCGGGAGAAGAGACCCAGTACTTC.